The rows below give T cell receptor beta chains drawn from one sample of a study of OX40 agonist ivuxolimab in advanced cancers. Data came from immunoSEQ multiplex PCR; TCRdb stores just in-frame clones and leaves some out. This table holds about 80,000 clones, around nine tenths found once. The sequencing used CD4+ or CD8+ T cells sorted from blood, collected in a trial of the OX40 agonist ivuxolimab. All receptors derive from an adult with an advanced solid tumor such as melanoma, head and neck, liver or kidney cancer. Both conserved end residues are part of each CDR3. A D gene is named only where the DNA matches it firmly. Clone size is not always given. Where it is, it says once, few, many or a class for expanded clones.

CDR3aa: CASGTMNTEAFF; CDR3nt: TGTGCCAGCGGGACAATGAACACTGAAGCTTTCTTT; d_gene: NA; abundance: NA; v_gene: TRBV28; j_gene: TRBJ1-1
CDR3aa: CASSWGTARTEAFF; CDR3nt: TGCGCCAGCAGCTGGGGGACAGCAAGGACTGAAGCTTTCTTT; d_gene: TRBD1; abundance: NA; v_gene: TRBV5-1; j_gene: TRBJ1-1
CDR3aa: CSGGMDTEAFF; CDR3nt: TGCAGCGGGGGGATGGACACTGAAGCTTTCTTT; d_gene: NA; abundance: once; v_gene: TRBV29-1; j_gene: TRBJ1-1
CDR3aa: CASSSGEDEQFF; CDR3nt: TGTGCCAGCAGCTCAGGGGAGGATGAGCAGTTCTTC; d_gene: NA; abundance: NA; v_gene: TRBV7-2; j_gene: TRBJ2-1
CDR3aa: CASLQDSGNTIYF; CDR3nt: TGTGCCAGCCTACAGGACTCTGGAAACACCATATATTTT; d_gene: NA; abundance: NA; v_gene: TRBV28; j_gene: TRBJ1-3
CDR3aa: CASSSFTDSTDTQYF; CDR3nt: TGTGCCAGCAGCTCTTTCACGGATAGCACAGATACGCAGTATTTT; d_gene: NA; abundance: NA; v_gene: TRBV7-3; j_gene: TRBJ2-3
CDR3aa: CASSTGLAGGETQYF; CDR3nt: TGTGCCAGCAGCACCGGACTAGCGGGGGGAGAGACCCAGTACTTC; d_gene: TRBD2; abundance: NA; v_gene: TRBV5-5; j_gene: TRBJ2-5
CDR3aa: CASSRDYLTDTQYF; CDR3nt: TGTGCCAGCAGCCGGGACTACCTCACAGATACGCAGTATTTT; d_gene: TRBD2; abundance: NA; v_gene: TRBV6-1; j_gene: TRBJ2-3
CDR3aa: CASSFLQTGQEAFF; CDR3nt: TGCGCCAGCAGCTTCCTACAGACAGGGCAGGAAGCTTTCTTT; d_gene: TRBD1; abundance: once; v_gene: TRBV5-1; j_gene: TRBJ1-1
CDR3aa: CASRRGKGTDTQYF; CDR3nt: TGCGCCAGCAGGCGCGGGAAGGGCACAGATACGCAGTATTTT; d_gene: NA; abundance: NA; v_gene: TRBV5-1; j_gene: TRBJ2-3
CDR3aa: CSVPGDSNQPQHF; CDR3nt: TGCAGCGTTCCAGGGGATAGCAATCAGCCCCAGCATTTT; d_gene: NA; abundance: once; v_gene: TRBV29-1; j_gene: TRBJ1-5
CDR3aa: CATSRVQGDQPQHF; CDR3nt: TGTGCCACCAGCAGAGTCCAGGGCGATCAGCCCCAGCATTTT; d_gene: NA; abundance: NA; v_gene: TRBV15; j_gene: TRBJ1-5
CDR3aa: CASSDRSNSPLHF; CDR3nt: TGTGCCAGCTCCGACAGGAGTAATTCACCCCTCCACTTT; d_gene: NA; abundance: few; v_gene: TRBV27; j_gene: TRBJ1-6
CDR3aa: CASSYGQGQETQYF; CDR3nt: TGCGCCAGCAGCTACGGACAGGGGCAAGAGACCCAGTACTTC; d_gene: TRBD1; abundance: NA; v_gene: TRBV5-1; j_gene: TRBJ2-5
CDR3aa: CASSALQETQYF; CDR3nt: TGTGCCAGCAGCGCGCTCCAAGAGACCCAGTACTTC; d_gene: NA; abundance: NA; v_gene: TRBV2; j_gene: TRBJ2-5
CDR3aa: CASSPIGPGEQFF; CDR3nt: TGTGCCAGCAGCCCTATTGGGCCGGGGGAGCAGTTCTTC; d_gene: NA; abundance: NA; v_gene: TRBV7-2; j_gene: TRBJ2-1
CDR3aa: CASGLQLGRKDEQFF; CDR3nt: TGTGCTAGTGGACTCCAGTTGGGACGCAAGGATGAGCAGTTCTTC; d_gene: NA; abundance: NA; v_gene: TRBV12-5; j_gene: TRBJ2-1
CDR3aa: CSVTGKETQYF; CDR3nt: TGCAGCGTAACAGGAAAAGAGACCCAGTACTTC; d_gene: NA; abundance: once; v_gene: TRBV29-1; j_gene: TRBJ2-5
CDR3aa: CASSLAGGSYSPLHF; CDR3nt: TGTGCCAGCAGCTTGGCCGGAGGGTCCTATTCACCCCTCCACTTT; d_gene: NA; abundance: NA; v_gene: TRBV5-5; j_gene: TRBJ1-6
CDR3aa: CAAPGHEQYF; CDR3nt: TGTGCCGCGCCCGGTCACGAGCAGTACTTC; d_gene: NA; abundance: NA; v_gene: TRBV21-1; j_gene: TRBJ2-7